This T cell receptor beta chain emerged from a study of T-cell reconstitution after alpha-beta-depleted transplantation in children. The germline V gene encodes CDR1 MDHEN and CDR2 SYDVKM. The V end was cut by 3 bases, the J end by 9 bases, with 12 bases between. There are 14 residues in the CDR3. Using unique molecular identifiers, the investigators prepared the TCRbeta library. TCRdb re-called the PCR reads through MiXCR, storing one row per CDR3 protein. The sample lists around 680,000 distinct CDR3 sequences, 15% to 20% occurring once. The chain links TRBV28 to TRBJ1-6; D perhaps matches TRBD1 (5 bases). The origin of this receptor is a human donor who donated a stem cell graft to a child with acute myeloid leukemia. The sequenced sample was PBMCs from the stem cell graft donor, obtained from the stem cell graft. The CDR3 nucleotides read TGTGCCAGCAGTTTGAAGGGGTATGGTTCACCCCTCCACTTT. Translation: CASSLKGYGSPLHF.